The 9 T cell receptor beta chains presented below share a single source sample, sequenced in a study of T cells in women clearing cervical HPV infection. Here immunoSEQ multiplex PCR was the method, and the copy in TCRdb shows in-frame clones only, minus some. Its table records over 35,000 clones. The material sequenced was blood buffy coat. These receptors were taken from a woman between 18 and 75 years old with a cervical HPV16 infection that either progressed to CIN3+ or cleared (not recorded which).

As concerns this clone: Read data end 3 residues before the CDR3 end; the end is taken from the germline J gene. This chain uses TRBV12-3 or TRBV12-4 with TRBJ2-5; D is possibly TRBD2 (6 bases). This CDR3 is 14 amino acids long. V gave up 2 bases and J gave up 7 bases, with 14 bases separating them. The sequenced part of the CDR3 DNA is TGTGCCAGCAGTTTATCAGGGACTTCAGGGACC. It codes for CASSLSGTSGT. The full CDR3 protein reads CASSLSGTSGTQYF.

In regard to this clone: The read terminates 3 residues ahead of where the CDR3 ends, so the germline J gene completes it. This sequence joins TRBV6-2 or TRBV6-3 and TRBJ1-5, with D perhaps matching TRBD1 (6 bases). V was pared by 6 bases and J by 5 bases, with 14 bases between. Germline lookup yields CDR1 MNHEY and CDR2 SVGEGT. The CDR3 is 14 amino acids. This CDR3 reads CASSPAGVDQPQHF. The part of the CDR3 DNA that was read is TGTGCCAGCAGCCCAGCAGGGGTAGATCAGCCC.

A note on this clone: The missing CDR3 end, 3 residues past where the read stops, is filled in from the germline J gene. The chain carries TRBV7-2 and TRBJ2-5; 9 bases are a match to TRBD1. This CDR3 is 14 amino acids long. Trimming at V came to 5 bases and at J to 5 bases, leaving 6 bases not matched to a gene. Germline loops: CDR1 SGHTA, CDR2 FQGNSA. The CDR3 protein is CASSRTGVAETQYF. The sequenced part of the CDR3 DNA is TGTGCCAGCAGCAGGACAGGGGTAGCGGAGACC. The full variable domain, rest sourced from reference TRBV7-2 and TRBJ2-5, is GAGVSQSPSNKVTEKGKDVELRCDPISGHTALYWYRQSLGQGLEFLIYFQGNSAPDKSGLPSDRFSAERTGGSVSTLTIQRTQQEDSAVYLCASSRTGVAETQYFGPGTRLLVL.

To note about this clone: The read stops 3 residues short of the end of the CDR3; the missing end is completed from the germline J gene. V and J are TRBV7-8 and TRBJ2-7, with D uncertain. The CDR3 is 14 residues long. Per the germline V gene, CDR1 is SGHVS and CDR2 is FQNEAQ. V was cut by 1 base and J by 1 base, with 8 bases left in between. CDR3 sequence: CASSLVASSYEQYF. CDR3 bases read: TGTGCCAGCAGCTTAGTGGCATCGTCCTACGAG.

Worth noting for this clone: The read gets to within 3 residues of the CDR3 end, and the germline J gene fills in the rest. The chain employs TRBV7-8 and TRBJ1-1; TRBD1 aligns across 11 bases. Germline-derived CDR1 and CDR2 are SGHVS and FQNEAQ. The V segment lost 7 bases and the J segment 3 bases; nucleotides outside the gene matches: 13. The CDR3 runs 17 residues. This chain's CDR3 is CASTTPWDRGVYTEAFF. Partial CDR3 DNA: TGTGCCAGCACCACTCCCTGGGACAGGGGGGTTTACACTGAA.

Concerning this clone: From the germline J gene comes the end of the CDR3, since the read stops 3 residues before it. The chain couples TRBV30 to TRBJ2-5; tentatively, D is TRBD1 (5 bases). V gave up 4 bases and J gave up 3 bases, with 12 bases separating them. The germline V gene has CDR1 GTSNPN and CDR2 SVGIG (reference sequence). The CDR3 consists of 13 residues. The CDR3 sequence is CAWNPGNKETQYF. Incomplete CDR3 DNA: TGTGCCTGGAATCCAGGGAACAAAGAGACC.

Comment on this clone: The sequence runs out 3 residues before the end of the CDR3; the remainder is reconstructed from the germline J gene. This chain connects TRBV2 to TRBJ2-3, with a weak D call TRBD2 (5 bases). The V end was cut by 9 bases, the J end by 2 bases, with 12 bases between. The CDR3 is 13 amino acids. Germline CDR1 SNHLY, CDR2 FYNNEI. Here the CDR3 reads CARKRTHTDTQYF. The covered CDR3 bases are TGTGCCAGGAAGCGGACCCACACAGATACG.

In regard to this clone: Compared with germline, one end of the junction differs, possibly owing to a read error. The read terminates 3 residues ahead of where the CDR3 ends, so the germline J gene completes it. Other nucleotide sequences from this sample produce the same CDR3. V and J are TRBV6-4 and TRBJ1-3; 10 bases align to TRBD1. The CDR3 runs to 18 residues. CDR1 is MRHNA and CDR2 is SNTAGT in the germline V gene. CDR3 sequence: CASSDRSGQGIAGNTIYF. The sequenced part of the CDR3 DNA is TGTGCCAGCAGTGACCGTTCGGGACAGGGGATCGCTGGAAACACA.

Details on this clone: Coverage ceases 3 residues before the CDR3 finishes, and the germline J gene fills in the end. V is TRBV19 and J is TRBJ1-4; D is undetermined. The length of the CDR3 is 14 residues. V dropped 3 bases and J dropped 8 bases, with 13 bases sitting between them. In germline, CDR1 is LNHDA, CDR2 SQIVND (reference sequence). CDR3 DNA (partial): TGTGCCAGTAGTATTTACCCATCCAGGGAAAAA. Amino acid sequence: CASSIYPSREK. The full CDR3 protein is CASSIYPSREKLFF.